Listed below are T cell receptor beta chains from one sample, sequenced in a study of cytomegalovirus exposure and HLA in healthy donors. The assay was immunoSEQ multiplex PCR, and TCRdb's table has in-frame clones only and misses some. The table lists 150,000 or so clones, 73% of them singletons. The specimen was PBMCs. The receptors shown here come from a woman younger than 30 in good health and CMV-seronegative. The CDR3 runs from the conserved cysteine through the conserved F or W. The order of the fields is J gene, clone size, V gene, D gene, CDR3 protein, CDR3 DNA. D genes are given only for firm matches. Clone size is stated in some rows and not others, as once, few, many or a class when expanded.

J: TRBJ1-4; size: NA; V: TRBV2; D: NA; CDR3: CASSRGLNEKLFF; DNA: TGTGCCAGCAGTAGGGGTTTAAATGAAAAACTGTTTTTT
J: TRBJ1-2; size: NA; V: TRBV28; D: NA; CDR3: CASRLSTAAGGYTF; DNA: TGTGCCAGCAGACTAAGCACAGCGGCGGGAGGCTACACCTTC
J: TRBJ2-5; size: NA; V: TRBV27; D: NA; CDR3: CASSSRLDSPRGTQYF; DNA: TGTGCCAGCAGTTCTCGATTGGACAGCCCCAGGGGGACCCAGTACTTC
J: TRBJ2-5; size: NA; V: TRBV6-1; D: NA; CDR3: CASDPGLETQYF; DNA: TGTGCCAGCGATCCAGGGTTGGAGACCCAGTACTTC
J: TRBJ1-5; size: few; V: TRBV19; D: TRBD1; CDR3: CASSTGQGYNQPQHF; DNA: TGTGCCAGTAGCACGGGACAGGGGTACAATCAGCCCCAGCATTTT
J: TRBJ2-5; size: NA; V: TRBV5-1; D: TRBD2; CDR3: CASSARTSGQETQYF; DNA: TGCGCCAGCAGCGCCCGAACTAGCGGACAAGAGACCCAGTACTTC
J: TRBJ2-7; size: NA; V: TRBV4-3; D: TRBD2; CDR3: CASSQELAGGITTYEQYF; DNA: TGCGCCAGCAGCCAAGAATTGGCGGGGGGTATCACAACCTACGAGCAGTACTTC
J: TRBJ2-2; size: NA; V: TRBV7-9; D: NA; CDR3: CSSSLLDRQYNTGELFF; DNA: TGTTCCAGCAGCTTATTGGATAGACAGTACAACACCGGGGAGCTGTTTTTT
J: TRBJ2-2; size: few; V: TRBV5-1; D: TRBD1; CDR3: CASSFSTGGNTGELFF; DNA: TGCGCCAGCAGCTTTTCTACAGGGGGAAACACCGGGGAGCTGTTTTTT
J: TRBJ2-1; size: NA; V: TRBV18; D: NA; CDR3: CASSQSYNEQFF; DNA: TGTGCCAGCTCACAGAGCTACAATGAGCAGTTCTTC
J: TRBJ2-3; size: few; V: TRBV21-1; D: NA; CDR3: CASSKRRVGGPTDTQYF; DNA: TGTGCCAGCAGCAAACGGAGGGTGGGAGGACCCACAGATACGCAGTATTTT
J: TRBJ2-7; size: NA; V: TRBV4-3; D: TRBD1; CDR3: CASSQAGTGGYEQYF; DNA: TGCGCCAGCAGCCAAGCCGGGACAGGGGGGTACGAGCAGTACTTC
J: TRBJ1-2; size: once; V: TRBV28; D: TRBD1; CDR3: CASSSHRGRDYGYTF; DNA: TGTGCCAGCAGTTCTCACAGGGGGCGCGACTATGGCTACACCTTC
J: TRBJ1-2; size: NA; V: TRBV4-3; D: NA; CDR3: CASSDQGPPYGYTF; DNA: TGCGCCAGCAGTGACCAGGGGCCTCCCTATGGCTACACCTTC
J: TRBJ2-7; size: once; V: TRBV13; D: NA; CDR3: CASSSPFGNSGEQYF; DNA: TGTGCCAGCAGCTCCCCGTTCGGGAACTCGGGGGAGCAGTACTTC
J: TRBJ2-3; size: NA; V: TRBV25-1; D: NA; CDR3: CASSEGTNTQYF; DNA: TGTGCCAGCAGTGAGGGGACAAATACGCAGTATTTT
J: TRBJ1-5; size: NA; V: TRBV6-4; D: NA; CDR3: CASSQGANQPQHF; DNA: TGTGCCAGCAGTCAAGGGGCCAACCAGCCCCAGCATTTT
J: TRBJ2-6; size: NA; V: TRBV19; D: NA; CDR3: CASSIVFSSSGANVLTF; DNA: TGTGCCAGTAGTATAGTCTTTTCCTCCTCTGGGGCCAACGTCCTGACTTTC
J: TRBJ2-7; size: NA; V: TRBV20-1; D: NA; CDR3: CSAENKRQYF; DNA: TGCAGTGCCGAAAACAAGCGGCAGTACTTC
J: TRBJ1-5; size: NA; V: TRBV28; D: TRBD1; CDR3: CASSFEGQGGHF; DNA: TGTGCCAGCAGTTTTGAAGGACAGGGCGGCCATTTT
J: TRBJ2-7; size: NA; V: TRBV6-5; D: NA; CDR3: CASSYGGGDEQYF; DNA: TGTGCCAGCAGTTACGGAGGAGGGGACGAGCAGTACTTC
J: TRBJ1-1; size: NA; V: TRBV7-8; D: NA; CDR3: CASTSGPTEAFF; DNA: TGTGCCAGCACCTCAGGTCCTACTGAAGCTTTCTTT
J: TRBJ2-7; size: NA; V: TRBV25-1; D: TRBD1; CDR3: CASGTGTYEQYF; DNA: TGTGCCAGCGGGACAGGAACCTACGAGCAGTACTTC
J: TRBJ1-4; size: NA; V: TRBV7-7; D: TRBD1; CDR3: CASSKDRGQELFF; DNA: TGTGCTAGCAGCAAGGACAGGGGGCAGGAACTGTTTTTT
J: TRBJ1-2; size: NA; V: TRBV28; D: NA; CDR3: CASSLGSENNYGYTF; DNA: TGTGCCAGCAGTTTGGGCAGTGAGAATAACTATGGCTACACCTTC
J: TRBJ1-5; size: NA; V: TRBV19; D: NA; CDR3: CASSIVDWGNQPQHF; DNA: TGTGCCAGTAGTATAGTAGACTGGGGCAATCAGCCCCAGCATTTT
J: TRBJ2-1; size: few; V: TRBV10-2; D: TRBD2; CDR3: CASTPGLSYNEQFF; DNA: TGCGCCAGCACCCCGGGACTATCCTACAATGAGCAGTTCTTC
J: TRBJ2-5; size: NA; V: TRBV5-6; D: NA; CDR3: CASSPLVRQETQYF; DNA: TGTGCCAGCAGCCCTCTAGTAAGGCAAGAGACCCAGTACTTC
J: TRBJ2-1; size: NA; V: TRBV29-1; D: TRBD1; CDR3: CSVKPTGGSYNEQFF; DNA: TGCAGCGTTAAACCTACAGGGGGCTCCTACAATGAGCAGTTCTTC
J: TRBJ1-2; size: NA; V: TRBV14; D: NA; CDR3: CASSQAGAPWNNYGYTF; DNA: TGTGCCAGCAGCCAAGCAGGGGCACCTTGGAACAACTATGGCTACACCTTC
J: TRBJ2-7; size: few; V: TRBV28; D: NA; CDR3: CASRKQGSSYEQYF; DNA: TGTGCCAGCCGGAAACAGGGCAGCTCCTACGAGCAGTACTTC